The clone carrying this T cell receptor beta chain was detected once. This entry comes from a study of control samples from healthy donors and cancer patients. CDR3 length: 15 residues. The germline V gene has CDR1 SGDLS and CDR2 YYNGEE. V was shortened by 2 bases and J by 5 bases, with 14 bases between the two germline ends. Here immunoSEQ multiplex PCR was the method, and the copy in TCRdb shows in-frame clones only, minus some. The data contain over 200,000 clones, roughly 80% of them singletons. The specimen sequenced was PBMCs. This receptor was taken from a woman aged 60 to 75 with lung cancer. The gene calls are TRBV9 and TRBJ2-1, with a tentative D call TRBD2 (7 bases). CDR3 sequence (DNA): TGTGCCAGCAGCGTCACCGGGGGGCAGCACAATGAGCAGTTCTTC. It is translated as CASSVTGGQHNEQFF.